Listed below are T cell receptor beta chains from one sample, sequenced in a study of T cells after yellow fever vaccination. In TCRdb, the 5' RACE reads were re-called with MiXCR into one record per CDR3 protein. The table has under 200,000 distinct CDR3 sequences, 5.5% to 7.5% seen once; the top ten hold roughly 2.5%. Sequencing was performed on CD4+ T cells sorted from PBMCs, taken around 5 days after the first yellow fever vaccination. The receptors stem from a man aged 18 to 35 who received the YFV17D yellow fever vaccine. The CDR3 runs from the conserved cysteine through the conserved F or W. A D gene is named only where the DNA matches it firmly. Clone sizes are given selectively: once, few, many, or a class where the clone is expanded.

j_call d_call clone_size v_call cdr3_aa cdr3_nt
TRBJ1-5 TRBD1 few TRBV20-1 CSASPPNRGGQPQHF TGCAGTGCTAGCCCCCCAAACAGGGGCGGCCAGCCCCAGCATTTT
TRBJ2-4 TRBD2 many TRBV6-2/TRBV6-3 CASSPEPGLAANIQYF TGTGCCAGCAGCCCCGAACCGGGACTAGCGGCGAACATTCAGTACTTC
TRBJ2-3 . few TRBV24-1 CATQSGSDTQYF TGTGCCACCCAGTCAGGGTCCGATACGCAGTATTTT
TRBJ2-1 TRBD2 many TRBV7-9 CASSFGSGGANEQFF TGTGCCAGCAGCTTTGGTAGCGGGGGGGCCAATGAGCAGTTCTTC
TRBJ2-3 . many TRBV11-2 CASSLVRGPPTDTQYF TGTGCCAGCAGCTTAGTGAGGGGCCCCCCCACAGATACGCAGTATTTT
TRBJ2-7 TRBD1 few TRBV2 CASSGQGAYEQYF TGTGCCAGCAGTGGCCAGGGGGCCTACGAGCAGTACTTC
TRBJ2-5 . few TRBV3-1 CASSKQAGPQETQYF TGTGCCAGCTCCAAGCAGGCGGGCCCCCAAGAGACCCAGTACTTC
TRBJ2-1 . few TRBV14 CASSPGFHNEQFF TGTGCCAGCAGCCCAGGGTTCCACAATGAGCAGTTCTTC
TRBJ2-1 TRBD2 . TRBV6-2/TRBV6-3 CASSYPAGGYNEQFF TGTGCCAGCAGTTACCCTGCGGGGGGATACAATGAGCAGTTCTTC
TRBJ2-3 TRBD2 . TRBV4-1 CASSRTSEPTDTQYF TGCGCCAGCAGCCGCACTAGCGAACCCACAGATACGCAGTATTTT